One and the same sample provided the 16 T cell receptor beta chains below, sequenced in a study of blood T cell repertoires in COVID-19. Method: immunoSEQ multiplex PCR; TCRdb's copy keeps in-frame clones and lacks some. Among 190,000 or so clones listed, around 85% were seen once. Sequences were obtained from PBMCs or T cells enriched from blood (not recorded which). These receptor sequences come from a man aged 40-49 years who had recovered from COVID-19.

This chain links TRBV13 with TRBJ2-1, with D perhaps matching TRBD2 (6 bases). This CDR3 has 15 amino acids. Germline loops: CDR1 PRHDT, CDR2 FYEKMQ (reference sequence). The V end was cut by 4 bases, the J end by 1 base, with 11 bases between. CDR3 coding DNA: TGTGCCAGCAGCTCCGGGACTGATTCCTACAATGAGCAGTTCTTC. Residues: CASSSGTDSYNEQFF.

The chain combines TRBV5-1 with TRBJ2-7; D is possibly TRBD2 (6 bases). V lost 0 bases, J lost 1 base, and 20 bases lay in between. This CDR3 is 18 amino acids long. The germline CDR1 and CDR2 sequences are SGHRS and YFSETQ. The CDR3 reads CASSLDLSIGSQSYEQYF. In DNA form, the CDR3 reads TGCGCCAGCAGCTTGGATCTCTCTATCGGGAGCCAATCCTACGAGCAGTACTTC.

The chain joins TRBV24-1 to TRBJ1-5; unclear D gene. V was shortened by 12 bases and J by 7 bases, with 21 bases between the two germline ends. There are 14 residues in the CDR3. Germline-derived CDR1 and CDR2 are KGHDR and SFDVKD. The CDR3 spells CASTQPYLPQPQHF. The CDR3 DNA follows: TGTGCCTCCACGCAACCATACTTACCCCAGCCCCAGCATTTT.

V is TRBV10-3 and J is TRBJ2-5, with TRBD2 matching 9 bases. CDR1 and CDR2 (germline): ENHRY, SYGVKD. The CDR3 spans 14 residues. V lost 4 bases to trimming and J lost 4 bases; unmatched junction nucleotides: 4. The CDR3 region has the DNA TGTGCCATCAGTGGAAATAGCGGGAGAGAGACCCAGTACTTC. Amino acids: CAISGNSGRETQYF.

The CDR3 nucleotides read TGCGCCAGCAGCTTAGGACAGGGGGGTACAGATACGCAGTATTTT. Its translation is CASSLGQGGTDTQYF. This sequence joins TRBV5-1 and TRBJ2-3, with TRBD1 matching over 10 bases. This CDR3 has 15 residues. J gave up 3 bases and V 2 bases, and 3 bases lay outside the gene matches. Germline lookup yields CDR1 SGHRS and CDR2 YFSETQ. Drawing the rest from reference TRBV5-1 and TRBJ2-3, the complete variable domain is KAGVTQTPRYLIKTRGQQVTLSCSPISGHRSVSWYQQTPGQGLQFLFEYFSETQRNKGNFPGRFSGRQFSNSRSEMNVSTLELGDSALYLCASSLGQGGTDTQYFGPGTRLTVL.

This clone was counted once. The chain recombines TRBV7-9 with TRBJ2-3, with 9 positions matching TRBD1. J gave up 4 bases and V 1 base, and 9 bases lay outside the gene matches. The CDR3 is 17 amino acids. Germline V lookup: CDR1 SEHNR, CDR2 FQNEAQ (reference sequence). The CDR3 sequence: CASSLGRTGDGADTQYF. In DNA form, the CDR3 reads TGTGCCAGCAGCTTAGGTCGGACAGGGGATGGTGCAGATACGCAGTATTTT.

This clone was seen a few times. The V gene is TRBV14, the J gene TRBJ1-1; 8 positions match TRBD1. V trimming: 1 base; J trimming: 4 bases; junction bases outside the gene matches: 8. The germline CDR1 and CDR2 sequences are SGHDN and FVKESK. The CDR3 has 16 residues. The chain's CDR3 is CASSQVGRGHATEAFF. The CDR3 nucleotides read TGTGCCAGCAGCCAAGTGGGCAGGGGGCACGCCACTGAAGCTTTCTTT.

The CDR3: CASSVSGRAEENEQFF. CDR3 nucleotide sequence: TGTGCCAGCAGCGTCAGCGGGAGGGCCGAAGAAAATGAGCAGTTCTTC. J is TRBJ2-1 and V is TRBV9; 10 bases fit TRBD2. CDR1 is SGDLS and CDR2 is YYNGEE in the germline V gene. The CDR3 is 16 residues long. V lost 2 bases, J lost 7 bases, and 9 bases stayed unmatched.

The chain recombines TRBV7-8 with TRBJ2-7; TRBD2 might be the D (5 bases). The CDR3 covers 14 residues. V lost 2 bases and J 7 bases, leaving 15 bases between the germline ends. Germline V CDR1 and CDR2: SGHVS, FQNEAQ. The CDR3 sequence: CASSLQTPSGEQYF. CDR3 nucleotide sequence: TGTGCCAGCAGCTTACAGACACCCTCGGGGGAGCAGTACTTC.

The rearrangement links TRBV29-1 to TRBJ2-1, with TRBD2 matching 7 bases. The CDR3 extends over 15 amino acids. CDR1 is SQVTM, CDR2 ANQGSEA, per germline. V lost 1 base to trimming and J lost 4 bases; unmatched junction nucleotides: 7. CDR3: CSVEGGRAMYNEQFF. CDR3 bases: TGCAGCGTTGAAGGAGGGAGGGCCATGTACAATGAGCAGTTCTTC.

The chain links TRBV28 to TRBJ1-1; the match to TRBD1 covers 11 bases. The germline gives CDR1 MDHEN, CDR2 SYDVKM. The CDR3 length is 12 residues. The V gene end was trimmed by 2 bases and the J gene end by 13 bases; junction bases not matched to a gene: 3. The CDR3 reads CASSLMGTGGFF. Here the CDR3 DNA reads TGTGCCAGCAGTTTAATGGGGACAGGGGGTTTCTTT.

Written as DNA, the CDR3 is TGTGCCAGCAGTTCGACCCCGGGACAGGGTTCCGGCTACACCTTC. It specifies CASSSTPGQGSGYTF. The chain is built from TRBV27 and TRBJ1-2; 9 positions agree with TRBD1. The CDR3 loop spans 15 amino acids. V shed 4 bases and J 8 bases; nucleotides not matched to a gene: 11. Germline V gene sequence: CDR1 MNHEY, CDR2 SMNVEV (reference sequence).

The count of this clone is one. This chain links TRBV7-9 with TRBJ1-4, with D possibly TRBD1 on 6 matching bases. The CDR3 covers 17 residues. Trimming removed 5 bases at V and 0 bases at J, with 16 bases between. Germline lookup yields CDR1 SEHNR and CDR2 FQNEAQ (reference sequence). As DNA, the CDR3 is TGTGCCAGCAGCCCACCCGCCCACAGGGCAACTAATGAAAAACTGTTTTTT. Its translation is CASSPPAHRATNEKLFF.

V gene TRBV13 combines with J gene TRBJ2-7, with D perhaps TRBD2 (5 bases). The CDR3 has 13 amino acids. Germline assignment: CDR1 PRHDT and CDR2 FYEKMQ (reference sequence). Trimming stripped 2 bases from V and 3 bases from J, with 8 bases between. CDR3 sequence (DNA): TGTGCCAGCAGCTTAAAACTAGTCTACGAGCAGTACTTC. Translated, it gives CASSLKLVYEQYF.

This clone occurred once. V usage is TRBV15 and J usage is TRBJ1-5, with 9 bases that match TRBD1. This CDR3 is 14 amino acids long. After removal of 0 bases from V and 13 bases from J, the junction contained 7 bases not matched to a gene. Germline V gene data show CDR1 as LNHNV and CDR2 as YYDKDF (reference sequence). CDR3 region: CATSRDTGGVRQHF. The CDR3 DNA reads TGTGCCACCAGCAGAGATACAGGGGGCGTAAGGCAGCATTTT.

Remarks on this clone: This sample also contains other DNA sequences that code for the same CDR3. This chain joins TRBV19 and TRBJ2-7; 7 bases are a match to TRBD1. Unmatched junction bases numbered 4, after V lost 5 bases and J lost 3 bases. Per the germline V gene, CDR1 is LNHDA and CDR2 is SQIVND (reference sequence). The CDR3 sequence is 13 residues long. CDR3 protein: CASSPGQIYEQYF. The CDR3 DNA reads as TGTGCCAGTAGTCCGGGACAGATCTACGAGCAGTACTTC.